This entry describes one TCR beta chain. As yet, its antigen is unknown. The read terminates 3 residues before the CDR3 end, so the remaining end is supplied by the germline J gene. V was trimmed by 0 bases and J by 8 bases, leaving 19 bases between them. Germline CDR1 reads SGHVS; CDR2 reads FQNEAQ. The CDR3 is 17 amino acids. Sequenced by immunoSEQ multiplex PCR; TCRdb stores in-frame clones only, minus some. Across about 36,000 clones, the top ten clones capture 1.7% of the sample. The data were taken from a study of T cells in women clearing cervical HPV infection. Whole-study results and caveats: Richness differences could reflect unmeasured T-cell content per sample. CIN3+ cases had significantly higher TCR repertoire richness than controls, but evenness did not differ. Cases carried less TRBV6-7 than controls: about 0.1% versus 0.15%.

The sequence was obtained from a woman between 18 and 75 years old with a cervical HPV16 infection that either progressed to CIN3+ or cleared (not recorded which). The sample taken for sequencing was blood buffy coat. The chain recombines TRBV7-8 with TRBJ1-4; D may be TRBD1 (6 bases). Here the CDR3 reads CASSLAGTPVPKEKLFF. The CDR3 DNA, read in part, is TGTGCCAGCAGCTTAGCCGGGACACCCGTACCGAAAGAAAAA. The full variable domain, its missing parts supplied by reference TRBV7-8 and TRBJ1-4, is GAGVSQSPRYKVAKRGQDVALRCDPISGHVSLFWYQQALGQGPEFLTYFQNEAQLDKSGLPSDRFFAERPEGSVSTLKIQRTQQEDSAVYLCASSLAGTPVPKEKLFFGSGTQLSVL.